A single sample gave rise to the 32 T cell receptor beta chains below, sequenced in a study of vaccination and CD4 T cells after COVID-19 (dated by TCRdb to the early 2020s). This specimen's time point label, per the study, means: late sampling 161 to 241 days after vaccination in a few convalescent patients. The library was produced with PCR. TCRdb lists the instrument as Illumina iSeq 100. In TCRdb, the public reads were trimmed at Q25 with fastp and aligned with MiXCR, with productive beta chains retained. Rows are combined by CDR3 protein, so each entry shows the most common genes and DNA. The sample table lists 25,000 to 30,000 distinct CDR3 sequences, over 40% of them with a count of one. The ten largest clones take up roughly 5.5% of the sample. The input for sequencing was CD4+ T cells from blood, taken about 7 months after SARS-CoV-2 vaccination. These receptors were obtained from a human donor who had recovered from COVID-19.

This clonotype appeared once. The chain couples TRBV7-9 to TRBJ2-1; either TRBD1 or TRBD2 may fit D (5 bases each). V lost 5 bases, J lost 8 bases, and 13 bases lay in between. The CDR3 has 13 residues. Germline CDR1 is SEHNR and CDR2 is FQNEAQ (reference sequence). CDR3 protein: CASSPRAGYEQFF. CDR3 sequence (DNA): TGTGCCAGCAGCCCGAGGGCAGGGTATGAGCAGTTCTTC.

The rearrangement uses TRBV7-8 and TRBJ1-1; weak D call: TRBD1 (6 bases). The length of the CDR3 is 13 residues. Germline CDR1 and CDR2: SGHVS and FQNEAQ. V was pared by 4 bases and J by 5 bases, with 11 bases between. The CDR3 nucleotides are TGTGCCAGCAGCTCGACCGGACAGACTGAAGCTTTCTTT. Amino acid sequence: CASSSTGQTEAFF.

This clonotype was counted once. The chain is built from TRBV19 and TRBJ2-1, with TRBD2 matching over 12 bases. There are 15 residues in the CDR3. The trim removed 7 bases at V and 9 bases at J, leaving 10 bases unmatched. Per the germline V gene, CDR1 is LNHDA and CDR2 is SQIVND (reference sequence). The CDR3 DNA sequence: TGTGCCAGTACTATGACTAGCGGGAGTAATGGTGAGCAGTTCTTC. Translated, it gives CASTMTSGSNGEQFF.

This clonotype was found once. The CDR3 spells CASSEGNTEAFF. The CDR3 nucleotides are TGTGCCAGCAGCGAGGGCAACACTGAAGCTTTCTTT. This sequence joins TRBV7-9 and TRBJ1-1; unclear D gene. Germline V gives CDR1 SEHNR, CDR2 FQNEAQ (reference sequence). The V and J ends lost 5 bases and 2 bases respectively, with 6 bases between them. This CDR3 is 12 amino acids long.

The J gene is TRBJ2-2, the V gene TRBV24-1; no definite D call. The CDR3 sequence is 14 residues long. CDR1 KGHDR and CDR2 SFDVKD come from the germline V gene. V lost 1 base and J lost 0, with 2 bases in between. CDR3 DNA sequence: TGTGCCACCAGTGATTTCCCGAACACCGGGGAGCTGTTTTTT. Residues: CATSDFPNTGELFF.

The V and J genes are TRBV6-5 and TRBJ2-7, with D possibly being TRBD2 (5 bases). Deletions cut 4 bases from V and 7 bases from J, with 14 bases between. Looked up from germline, CDR1 is MNHEY and CDR2 is SVGAGI. This CDR3 has 13 residues. For the CDR3, the DNA is TGTGCCAGCAGTTCCGGAGGCGTGGGGGAGCAGTACTTC. This encodes CASSSGGVGEQYF.

This clonotype was counted a few times. The chain has TRBV20-1 and TRBJ2-1; D may match TRBD1 or TRBD2 (5 bases each). V was pared by 6 bases and J by 6 bases, with 12 bases between. This CDR3 has 12 residues. Germline lookup yields CDR1 DFQATT and CDR2 SNEGSKA (reference sequence). DNA for the CDR3: TGCAGTGCCCCCGGGACGACCAATGAGCAGTTCTTC. Translating gives CSAPGTTNEQFF.

The CDR3 loop is CASSAPWGSADYGYTF. The DNA of the CDR3 is TGTGCCAGCAGTGCACCCTGGGGAAGCGCTGACTATGGCTACACCTTC. The J gene is TRBJ1-2, the V gene TRBV6-1; no clear D. Germline CDR1 reads MNHNS; CDR2 reads SASEGT. The CDR3 spans 16 residues. Trimming removed 4 bases from V and 3 bases from J, with 18 bases in between.

The chain recombines TRBV10-3 with TRBJ2-7; D tentatively reads TRBD1 or TRBD2 (5 bases each). Germline V gives CDR1 ENHRY, CDR2 SYGVKD. The CDR3 totals 16 residues. V was cut by 4 bases and J by 2 bases, with 18 bases left in between. As DNA, the CDR3 is TGTGCCATCAGTGGCAATTCGGGACCTCGAGCCTACGAGCAGTACTTC. It codes for CAISGNSGPRAYEQYF.

The table lists this clonotype with a few counts. The V gene is TRBV7-2, the J gene TRBJ1-5, with D perhaps TRBD1 (5 bases). Germline V lookup: CDR1 SGHTA, CDR2 FQGNSA. Between the trimmed V and J ends, which lost 4 bases and 3 bases, there was a span of 13 bases. This CDR3 region has 15 residues. CDR3 residues: CASSWGVLANQPQHF. CDR3 sequence (DNA): TGTGCCAGCAGCTGGGGGGTGTTGGCCAATCAGCCCCAGCATTTT.

The CDR3 loop is CASSLGRVGEQFF. The DNA for the CDR3 is TGTGCCAGCAGTTTAGGCAGGGTAGGTGAGCAGTTCTTC. This chain uses TRBV28 with TRBJ2-1, with D perhaps matching TRBD1 (5 bases). This CDR3 has 13 residues. Germline CDR1 reads MDHEN; CDR2 reads SYDVKM. Trimming removed 2 bases at V and 9 bases at J, with 11 bases between.

The chain links TRBV10-1 to TRBJ2-7; possibly TRBD2 for D (5 bases). The CDR3 spans 15 residues. Germline V gene lookup returns CDR1 WNHNN and CDR2 SYGVQD (reference sequence). V was pared by 3 bases and J by 5 bases, with 17 bases between. CDR3 residues: CASSEGLATNDEQYF. Here the CDR3 DNA reads TGCGCCAGCAGTGAAGGGCTAGCTACGAATGACGAGCAGTACTTC.

V and J are TRBV12-3 or TRBV12-4 and TRBJ2-5; D possibly corresponds to TRBD2 (6 bases). Between the trimmed V and J ends, which lost 4 bases and 6 bases, there was a span of 15 bases. CDR3 length: 14 residues. CDR3 DNA: TGTGCCAGCAGTTCGGGTCTAGCGAGGCAGACCCAGTACTTC. Its translation: CASSSGLARQTQYF.

The chain carries TRBV28 and TRBJ1-2; TRBD1 aligns across 8 bases. The CDR3 runs to 14 residues. Germline trimming cut 8 bases from V and 4 bases from J; bases unmatched to any gene: 9. Per the germline V gene, CDR1 is MDHEN and CDR2 is SYDVKM. The CDR3 bases are TGTGCCAGCCTGGCAGGGGGCTTCTTCTATGGCTACACCTTC. Residues: CASLAGGFFYGYTF.

V and J are TRBV6-2 or TRBV6-3 and TRBJ1-2; 9 nucleotides match TRBD1. CDR3 length: 15 amino acids. J gave up 9 bases and V 6 bases, and 14 bases lay outside the gene matches. Germline V CDR1 and CDR2: MNHEY, SVGEGT. The CDR3 here is CASSPRDRDSPSYTF. The CDR3 region has the DNA TGTGCCAGCAGCCCCAGGGACAGGGACTCTCCAAGCTACACCTTC.

This chain uses TRBV5-4 with TRBJ1-1; D unclear. Trimming removed 0 bases from V and 0 bases from J, with 9 bases in between. This CDR3 contains 15 residues. Per the germline V gene, CDR1 is SGHNT and CDR2 is YYREEE (reference sequence). The chain's CDR3 is CASSLAGYMNTEAFF. The CDR3 DNA follows: TGTGCCAGCAGCTTGGCGGGATACATGAACACTGAAGCTTTCTTT.

The chain employs TRBV28 and TRBJ1-5; 7 bases agree with TRBD1. Germline CDR1 MDHEN, CDR2 SYDVKM. The V segment lost 8 bases and the J segment 8 bases; nucleotides outside the gene matches: 6. CDR3 length equals 12 residues. The CDR3: CASEVTGEPQHF. The CDR3 DNA sequence: TGTGCCAGCGAAGTCACAGGGGAGCCCCAGCATTTT.

V and J are TRBV29-1 and TRBJ2-3; 7 nucleotides align to TRBD2. Looked up from germline, CDR1 is SQVTM and CDR2 is ANQGSEA. Losses at the gene ends were 3 bases for V and 3 bases for J; bases not matched to a gene: 6. CDR3 length: 14 residues. The CDR3 loop reads CSVDGGRVTDTQYF. DNA of the CDR3: TGCAGCGTTGATGGAGGGAGGGTAACAGATACGCAGTATTTT.

The chain couples TRBV19 to TRBJ2-3, with D tentatively TRBD2 (6 bases). The ends were cut back, 6 bases at V and 5 bases at J, with 12 bases in the middle. This CDR3 has 13 amino acids. Germline values: CDR1 LNHDA, CDR2 SQIVND (reference sequence). The DNA of the CDR3 is TGTGCCAGTAGCCTCGGGACTCGAGATACGCAGTATTTT. This sequence encodes CASSLGTRDTQYF.

The chain carries TRBV19 and TRBJ2-3; unclear D gene. Germline V CDR1 and CDR2: LNHDA, SQIVND (reference sequence). Trimming stripped 7 bases from V and 1 base from J, with 12 bases between. This CDR3 has 14 amino acids. CDR3 coding DNA: TGTGCCAGTAAGCCTAGAGGCGGCACAGATACGCAGTATTTT. This encodes CASKPRGGTDTQYF.

This chain uses TRBV27 with TRBJ2-1; D gene uncertain. CDR3 length: 13 amino acids. CDR1 and CDR2 (germline): MNHEY, SMNVEV (reference sequence). V gave up 0 bases and J gave up 3 bases, with 3 bases separating them. The CDR3 spells CASSLSIYNEQFF. The CDR3 nucleotides are TGTGCCAGCAGTTTATCGATCTACAATGAGCAGTTCTTC.

The V gene is TRBV27, the J gene TRBJ2-3; TRBD2 matches 10 bases. The junction had 7 bases not matched to a gene; V was cut back by 4 bases and J by 3 bases. The germline V gene encodes CDR1 MNHEY and CDR2 SMNVEV (reference sequence). The CDR3 is 16 residues long. CDR3 loop: CASSSRAGGATDTQYF. The DNA of the CDR3 is TGTGCCAGCAGTTCGAGAGCGGGAGGGGCGACAGATACGCAGTATTTT.

This clonotype has a handful of counts. The chain joins TRBV7-3 to TRBJ2-5; D is uncertain. Trimming took off 5 bases at V and 0 bases at J, with 7 bases between the two ends. CDR3 length: 13 amino acids. CDR1 is SGHTA, CDR2 FQGTGA, per germline. The CDR3: CASSTEYQETQYF. In DNA, the CDR3 is TGTGCCAGCAGCACCGAATACCAAGAGACCCAGTACTTC.

V and J are TRBV28 and TRBJ2-1; 9 bases line up with TRBD2. This CDR3 comprises 14 residues. Losses at the gene ends were 8 bases for V and 7 bases for J; bases not matched to a gene: 9. The germline V gene encodes CDR1 MDHEN and CDR2 SYDVKM. The CDR3 sequence is CASLGAGGINEQFF. The CDR3 nucleotides read TGTGCCAGCCTTGGAGCGGGAGGAATAAATGAGCAGTTCTTC.

A few counts support this clonotype. The rearrangement links TRBV7-9 to TRBJ2-6; D might be TRBD1 (5 bases). Trimming left V 3 bases short and J 0 bases short, with 15 bases between. This CDR3 has 18 residues. Germline CDR1 reads SEHNR; CDR2 reads FQNEAQ (reference sequence). The CDR3 coding sequence is TGTGCCAGCAGCTTCCCCAGGGTGGGCTACTCTGGGGCCAACGTCCTGACTTTC. Amino acids: CASSFPRVGYSGANVLTF.

This clonotype has more than one count but fewer than ten. The chain carries TRBV10-3 and TRBJ1-1; weak D call: TRBD1 (5 bases). V was clipped by 7 bases and J by 3 bases, with 12 bases between them. Germline V lookup: CDR1 ENHRY, CDR2 SYGVKD. The CDR3 contains 13 residues. CDR3 DNA sequence: TGTGCCATCACACGGGAACAGGACACTGAAGCTTTCTTT. Its translation is CAITREQDTEAFF.

This clonotype is medium-sized by share. The genes are TRBV7-9 and TRBJ1-6; D is uncertain. Trimming pared 3 bases from V and 7 bases from J, leaving 4 bases between. CDR3 size: 12 residues. Looked up from germline, CDR1 is SEHNR and CDR2 is FQNEAQ (reference sequence). The DNA of the CDR3 is TGTGCCAGCAGCTTCCGGAATTCACCCCTCCACTTT. It encodes CASSFRNSPLHF.

The V gene is TRBV11-2, the J gene TRBJ2-1; a weak D match, TRBD1 (5 bases). The CDR3 loop spans 15 amino acids. Trimming took 6 bases from V and 2 from J, leaving 14 bases between them. The V gene's germline CDR1 is SGHAT and CDR2 FQNNGV. Written as DNA, the CDR3 is TGTGCCAGCAGGCACTGGGGCAAAACCTACAATGAGCAGTTCTTC. The encoded protein is CASRHWGKTYNEQFF.

The chain recombines TRBV7-8 with TRBJ2-7; TRBD1 agrees at 7 bases. Germline V CDR1 and CDR2: SGHVS, FQNEAQ. The CDR3 spans 16 residues. The J segment lost 0 bases and the V segment lost 1 base, leaving 6 bases of the junction unmatched. The CDR3 nucleotides read TGTGCCAGCAGCTTAGTCTCCGGACAGGCCTCCTACGAGCAGTACTTC. Amino acids: CASSLVSGQASYEQYF.

The genes are TRBV6-2 or TRBV6-3 and TRBJ2-5, with unresolved D. The CDR3 sequence is 9 residues long. Looked up from germline, CDR1 is MNHEY and CDR2 is SVGEGT. The V end was cut by 11 bases, the J end by 5 bases, with 6 bases between. This CDR3 is CAAGETQYF. Here the CDR3 DNA reads TGTGCCGCCGGGGAGACCCAGTACTTC.

V is TRBV4-1 and J is TRBJ2-3; unclear D gene. The germline V gene has CDR1 MGHRA and CDR2 YSYEKL. V lost 5 bases and J 0 bases, leaving 6 bases between the germline ends. The length of the CDR3 is 13 residues. The DNA for the CDR3 is TGCGCCAGCAGCAGGGCTAGCACAGATACGCAGTATTTT. Its protein is CASSRASTDTQYF.

V and J are TRBV14 and TRBJ2-7; possibly TRBD2 for D (5 bases). Germline lookup yields CDR1 SGHDN and CDR2 FVKESK. V lost 2 bases and J lost 6, with 20 bases in between. The CDR3 is 16 residues long. Written as DNA, the CDR3 is TGTGCCAGCAGCCAAACGGACTCGACCGTGTGGGGCGAGCAGTACTTC. Protein product: CASSQTDSTVWGEQYF.